This TCR beta chain was profiled in a study of PD-1 blockade in classical Hodgkin lymphoma. Findings and limits, study-wide: Anyone who began nivolumab under 1 year after ASCT was excluded. Significant TCR diversity gains by C4D1 occurred in CD4+ but not CD8+ cells. Although disease activity or prior therapy may be involved, causes of the repertoire differences remain undefined.

The table came from immunoSEQ multiplex PCR; TCRdb's copy has only in-frame clones and leaves some out. In the table there are around 11,000 clones, 70% to 75% of which are singletons. As concerns this clone: What it binds is unknown.

In germline, CDR1 is SGHNT, CDR2 YENEEA. The length of the CDR3 is 17 residues. V trimming: 1 base; J trimming: 7 bases; junction bases outside the gene matches: 12. Time point in this sample: cycle 4 day 1 (C4D1), after about 6 weeks of nivolumab. Autologous stem cell transplantation was followed by relapse in every patient, and brentuximab vedotin exposure varied. The CD4+ T cells used were purified from thawed PBMCs through magnetic negative selection. The rearrangement joins TRBV11-3 to TRBJ2-7, with 11 bases lining up with TRBD2. This receptor was taken from a human donor with classical Hodgkin lymphoma. The source material was CD4+ T cells from blood, sampled before the fourth cycle of nivolumab. The CDR3 nucleotides are TGTGCCAGCAGCTTAGGAGTCGGGGCTAGCGGGGGGCTGGAGCAGTACTTC. Translation gives CASSLGVGASGGLEQYF.